This TCR beta chain was identified in a study of cytomegalovirus exposure and HLA in healthy donors. Points from the study as a whole: Despite most TCR sequences being rare, some public TCRs occurred in many donors.

J gave up 11 bases and V 2 bases, and 7 bases lay outside the gene matches. Germline-derived CDR1 and CDR2 are SGHTS and YDEGEE. This CDR3 comprises 13 residues. The study ran its PCR with 60 Vbeta and 13 Jbeta primers. How the authors handled the data: An analysis performed later counted around 80 million unique TCR beta chains (around 9.9 million of them shared). The method was immunoSEQ multiplex PCR; TCRdb's version includes in-frame clones alone and lacks a portion of them. The DNA was the basis for D and trimming; V, J and clone size are from that table. The sample contains about 150,000 clones, 70% to 85% of which appear only once. Comments on this clone: The target antigen is unknown.

The chain couples TRBV5-8 to TRBJ1-1, with 9 bases matching TRBD1. The source is a man aged 30 to 45 in good health and CMV-seronegative. The sequencing input was PBMCs. CDR3 residues: CASSLTGGEMAFF. The CDR3 bases are TGTGCCAGCAGCTTAACAGGGGGCGAGATGGCTTTCTTT.